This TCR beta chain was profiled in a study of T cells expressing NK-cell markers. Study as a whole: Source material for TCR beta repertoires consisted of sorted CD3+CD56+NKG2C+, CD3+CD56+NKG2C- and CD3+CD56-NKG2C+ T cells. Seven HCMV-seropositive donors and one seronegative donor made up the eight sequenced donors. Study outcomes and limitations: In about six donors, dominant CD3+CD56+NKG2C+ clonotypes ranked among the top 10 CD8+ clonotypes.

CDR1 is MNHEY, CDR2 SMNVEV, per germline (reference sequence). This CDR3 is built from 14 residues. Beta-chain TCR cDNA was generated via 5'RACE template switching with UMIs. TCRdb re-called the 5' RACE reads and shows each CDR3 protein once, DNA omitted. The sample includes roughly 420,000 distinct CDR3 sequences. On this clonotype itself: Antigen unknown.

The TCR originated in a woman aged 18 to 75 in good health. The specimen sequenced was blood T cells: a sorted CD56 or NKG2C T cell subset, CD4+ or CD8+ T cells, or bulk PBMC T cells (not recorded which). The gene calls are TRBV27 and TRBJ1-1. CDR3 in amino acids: CASSLAGANTEAFF.